This record concerns one T cell receptor (beta chain) sequence. As yet, its antigen is unknown. The data belong to a study of blood T cells in healthy people across ages. Study outcomes and limitations: Diversity estimates drawn from one million T cells were deemed underestimates. Among T cells, TCR beta diversity per million cells dropped roughly linearly as age rose.

A sample-barcoded 5' primer and a J-beta primer mix were used in a second PCR of about 7 to 11 cycles. Via MiXCR, TCRdb re-called the 5' RACE reads, giving one row per CDR3 protein. The table records 1,800,000 or so distinct CDR3 sequences, 30% to 40% of them present only once. Staff drew ten milliliters of peripheral blood from each donor. Every sample gave at least 6 micrograms of total RNA when it was extracted. The sequenced material came from blood. The TCR was taken from a human donor in good health.

CDR3 residues: CASSWRSPGYEQYF. The DNA of the CDR3 is TGTGCCAGCAGCTGGCGGTCACCAGGATACGAGCAGTACTTC. V gene TRBV7-9 combines with J gene TRBJ2-7; the D is unclear. The germline V gene has CDR1 SEHNR and CDR2 FQNEAQ (reference sequence). The CDR3 consists of 14 residues. The V gene lost 4 bases and the J gene lost 4 bases, with 14 bases spanning the gap.